This T cell receptor (beta chain) was profiled in a study of blood T cell repertoires in COVID-19. Overall study: Sources were T cells, B-cell-depleted T cells, or PBMCs; the material itself was cDNA or gDNA.

The assay was immunoSEQ multiplex PCR, and TCRdb's table has in-frame clones only and misses some. The sample has over 35,000 clones; about 90% are singletons. CDR3 length: 12 residues. V shed 4 bases, J shed 6 bases, and the junction held 2 bases outside the gene matches. In germline, CDR1 is KGHSY, CDR2 FQNENV. Sample: peripheral blood. The rearrangement joins TRBV16 to TRBJ2-7; 8 positions match TRBD1. The clonotype comes from a man in his forties or fifties with acute or convalescent COVID-19. CDR3 nucleotide sequence: TGTGCCAGCAGCCTCGACAGGGGCGAGCAGTACTTC. Protein: CASSLDRGEQYF.